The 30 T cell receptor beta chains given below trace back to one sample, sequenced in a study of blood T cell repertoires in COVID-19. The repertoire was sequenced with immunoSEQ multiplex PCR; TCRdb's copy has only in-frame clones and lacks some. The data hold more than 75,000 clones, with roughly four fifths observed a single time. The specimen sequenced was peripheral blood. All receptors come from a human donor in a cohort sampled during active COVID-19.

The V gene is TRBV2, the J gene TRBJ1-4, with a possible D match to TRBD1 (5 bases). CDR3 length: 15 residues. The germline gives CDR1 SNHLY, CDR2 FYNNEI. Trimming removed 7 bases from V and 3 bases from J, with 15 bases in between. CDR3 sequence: CASKKIQGSNEKLFF. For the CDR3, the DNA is TGTGCCAGCAAGAAAATTCAGGGTTCTAATGAAAAACTGTTTTTT. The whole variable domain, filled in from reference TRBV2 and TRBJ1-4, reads EPEVTQTPSHQVTQMGQEVILRCVPISNHLYFYWYRQILGQKVEFLVSFYNNEISEKSEIFDDQFSVERPDGSNFTLKIRSTKLEDSAMYFCASKKIQGSNEKLFFGSGTQLSVL.

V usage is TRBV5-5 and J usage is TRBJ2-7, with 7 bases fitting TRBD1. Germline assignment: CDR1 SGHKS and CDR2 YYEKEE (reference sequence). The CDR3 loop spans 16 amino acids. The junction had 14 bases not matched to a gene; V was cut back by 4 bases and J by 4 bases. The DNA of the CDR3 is TGTGCCAGCAGCCAAGGGGGCCCGCTACGAATTTACGAGCAGTACTTC. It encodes CASSQGGPLRIYEQYF.

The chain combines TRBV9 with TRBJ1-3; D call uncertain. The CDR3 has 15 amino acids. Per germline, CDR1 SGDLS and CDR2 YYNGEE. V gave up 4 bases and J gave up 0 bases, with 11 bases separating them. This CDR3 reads CASSPGPVSGNTIYF. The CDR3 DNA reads TGTGCCAGCAGCCCTGGGCCCGTCTCTGGAAACACCATATATTTT. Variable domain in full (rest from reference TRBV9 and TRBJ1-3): DSGVTQTPKHLITATGQRVTLRCSPRSGDLSVYWYQQSLDQGLQFLIQYYNGEERAKGNILERFSAQQFPDLHSELNLSSLELGDSALYFCASSPGPVSGNTIYFGEGSWLTVV.

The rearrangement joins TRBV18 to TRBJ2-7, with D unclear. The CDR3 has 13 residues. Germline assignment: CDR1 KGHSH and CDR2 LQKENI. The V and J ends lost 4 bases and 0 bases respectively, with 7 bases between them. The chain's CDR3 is CASSLTGSYEQYF. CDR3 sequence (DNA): TGTGCCAGCTCACTCACGGGCTCCTACGAGCAGTACTTC.

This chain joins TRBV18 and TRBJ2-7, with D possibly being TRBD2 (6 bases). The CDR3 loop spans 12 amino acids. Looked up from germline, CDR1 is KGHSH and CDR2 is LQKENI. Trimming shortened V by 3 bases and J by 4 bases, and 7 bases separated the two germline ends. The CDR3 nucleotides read TGTGCCAGCTCACCCGGGACTTACGAGCAGTACTTC. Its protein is CASSPGTYEQYF.

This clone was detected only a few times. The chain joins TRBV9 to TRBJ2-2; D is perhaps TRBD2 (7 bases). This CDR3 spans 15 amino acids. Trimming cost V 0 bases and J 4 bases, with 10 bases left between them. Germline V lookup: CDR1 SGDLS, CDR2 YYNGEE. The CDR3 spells CASSVVAGATGELFF. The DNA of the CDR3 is TGTGCCAGCAGCGTAGTCGCGGGGGCCACCGGGGAGCTGTTTTTT.

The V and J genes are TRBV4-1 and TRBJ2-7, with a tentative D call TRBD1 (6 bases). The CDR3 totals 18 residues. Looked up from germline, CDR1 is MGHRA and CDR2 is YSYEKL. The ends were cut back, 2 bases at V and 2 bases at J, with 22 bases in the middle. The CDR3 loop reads CASSQLTGWDTSAYEQYF. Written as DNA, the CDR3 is TGCGCCAGCAGCCAACTTACGGGTTGGGACACCAGCGCCTACGAGCAGTACTTC.

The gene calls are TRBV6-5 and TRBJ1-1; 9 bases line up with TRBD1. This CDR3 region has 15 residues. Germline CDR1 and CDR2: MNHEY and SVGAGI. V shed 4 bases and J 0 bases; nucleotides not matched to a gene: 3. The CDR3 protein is CASSLDRGLNTEAFF. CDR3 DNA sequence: TGTGCCAGCAGTTTGGACAGGGGTCTGAACACTGAAGCTTTCTTT.

This CDR3 reads CASSPGLAKETQYF. Written as DNA, the CDR3 is TGCGCCAGCAGCCCGGGACTAGCGAAAGAGACCCAGTACTTC. The J gene is TRBJ2-5, the V gene TRBV5-1; 10 bases are shared with TRBD2. Trimming at V came to 4 bases and at J to 3 bases, leaving 3 bases not matched to a gene. Germline values: CDR1 SGHRS, CDR2 YFSETQ. The CDR3 runs 14 residues. Using reference TRBV5-1 and TRBJ2-5 for the parts outside the CDR3, the full variable domain is KAGVTQTPRYLIKTRGQQVTLSCSPISGHRSVSWYQQTPGQGLQFLFEYFSETQRNKGNFPGRFSGRQFSNSRSEMNVSTLELGDSALYLCASSPGLAKETQYFGPGTRLLVL.

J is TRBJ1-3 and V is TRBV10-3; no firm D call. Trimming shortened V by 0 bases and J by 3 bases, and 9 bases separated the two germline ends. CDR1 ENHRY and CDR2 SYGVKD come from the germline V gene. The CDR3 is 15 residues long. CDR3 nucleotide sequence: TGTGCCATCAGTGAGTCGGTGCGTTATGGAAACACCATATATTTT. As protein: CAISESVRYGNTIYF.

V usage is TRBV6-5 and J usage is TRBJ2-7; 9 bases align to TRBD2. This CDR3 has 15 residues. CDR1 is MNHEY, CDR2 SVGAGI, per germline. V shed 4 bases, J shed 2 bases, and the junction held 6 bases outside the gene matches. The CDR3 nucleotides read TGTGCCAGCAGTTCCCCGGGACTAGCAGCCTACGAGCAGTACTTC. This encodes CASSSPGLAAYEQYF.

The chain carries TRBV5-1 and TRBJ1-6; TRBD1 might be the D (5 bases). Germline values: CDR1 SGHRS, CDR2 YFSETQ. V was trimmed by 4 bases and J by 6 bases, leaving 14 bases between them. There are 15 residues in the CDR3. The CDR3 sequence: CASSTGGAGNSPLHF. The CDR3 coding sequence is TGCGCCAGCAGCACTGGAGGGGCGGGTAATTCACCCCTCCACTTT.

CDR3 sequence: CASSWNGQGVTEAFF. CDR3 nucleotide sequence: TGCGCCAGCAGTTGGAATGGACAGGGAGTCACTGAAGCTTTCTTT. The rearrangement joins TRBV10-1 to TRBJ1-1, with 8 bases aligning to TRBD1. Per germline, CDR1 WNHNN and CDR2 SYGVQD (reference sequence). J lost 4 bases, V lost 5 bases, and 9 bases had no gene match. The CDR3 extends over 15 amino acids.

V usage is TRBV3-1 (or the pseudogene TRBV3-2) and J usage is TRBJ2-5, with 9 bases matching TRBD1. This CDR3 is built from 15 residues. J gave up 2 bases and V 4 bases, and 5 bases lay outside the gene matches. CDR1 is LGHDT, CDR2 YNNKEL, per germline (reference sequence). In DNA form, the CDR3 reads TGTGCCAGCAGCCCTGGGACAGGGCGACAAGAGACCCAGTACTTC. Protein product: CASSPGTGRQETQYF.

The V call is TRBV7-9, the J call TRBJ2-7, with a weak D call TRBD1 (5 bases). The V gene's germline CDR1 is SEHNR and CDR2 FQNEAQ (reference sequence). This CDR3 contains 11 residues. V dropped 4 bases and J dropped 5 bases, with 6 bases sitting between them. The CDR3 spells CASSSTDEQYF. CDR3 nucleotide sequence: TGTGCCAGCAGCTCGACAGACGAGCAGTACTTC.

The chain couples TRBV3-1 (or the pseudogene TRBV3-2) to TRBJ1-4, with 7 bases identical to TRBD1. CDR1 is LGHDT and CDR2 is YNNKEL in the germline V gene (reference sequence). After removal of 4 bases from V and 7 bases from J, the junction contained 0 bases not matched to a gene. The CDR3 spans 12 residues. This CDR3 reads CASSRDSEKLFF. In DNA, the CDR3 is TGTGCCAGCAGCCGGGACAGTGAAAAACTGTTTTTT.

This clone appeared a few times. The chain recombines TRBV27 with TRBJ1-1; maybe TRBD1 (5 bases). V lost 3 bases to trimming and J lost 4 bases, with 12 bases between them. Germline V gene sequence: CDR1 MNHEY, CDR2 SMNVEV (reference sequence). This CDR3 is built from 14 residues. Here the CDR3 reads CASSFGMGGTEAFF. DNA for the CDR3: TGTGCCAGCAGTTTCGGTATGGGGGGCACTGAAGCTTTCTTT.

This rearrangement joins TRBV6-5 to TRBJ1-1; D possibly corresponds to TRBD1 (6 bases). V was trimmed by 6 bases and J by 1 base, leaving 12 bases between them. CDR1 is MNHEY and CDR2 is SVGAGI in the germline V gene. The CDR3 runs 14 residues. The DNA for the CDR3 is TGTGCCAGCAGGAAACAGGGTTGGAACACTGAAGCTTTCTTT. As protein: CASRKQGWNTEAFF.

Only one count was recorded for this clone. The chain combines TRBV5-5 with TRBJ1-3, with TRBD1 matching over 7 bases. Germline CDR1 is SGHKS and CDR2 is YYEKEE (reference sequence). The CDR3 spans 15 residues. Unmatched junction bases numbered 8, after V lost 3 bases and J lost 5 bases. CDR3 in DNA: TGTGCCAGCAGCTCCGGGACAGAGAGAAGAAACACCATATATTTT. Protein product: CASSSGTERRNTIYF.

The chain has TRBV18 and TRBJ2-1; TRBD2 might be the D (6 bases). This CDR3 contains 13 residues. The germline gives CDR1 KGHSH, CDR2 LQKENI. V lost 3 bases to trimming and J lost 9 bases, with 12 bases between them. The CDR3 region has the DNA TGTGCCAGCTCACCGCAAACGACTAGTGAGCAGTTCTTC. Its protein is CASSPQTTSEQFF.

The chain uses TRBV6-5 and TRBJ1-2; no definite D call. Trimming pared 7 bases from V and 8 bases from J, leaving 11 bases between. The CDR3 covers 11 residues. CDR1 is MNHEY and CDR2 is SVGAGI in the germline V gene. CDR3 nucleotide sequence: TGTGCCAGCACTGCACCGAGAGGCTACACCTTC. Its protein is CASTAPRGYTF.

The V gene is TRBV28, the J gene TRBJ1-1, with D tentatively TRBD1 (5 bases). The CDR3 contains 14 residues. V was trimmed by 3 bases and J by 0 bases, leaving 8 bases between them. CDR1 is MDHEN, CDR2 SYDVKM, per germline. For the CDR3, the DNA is TGTGCCAGCAGTTTGACAGCCCTGAACACTGAAGCTTTCTTT. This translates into CASSLTALNTEAFF.

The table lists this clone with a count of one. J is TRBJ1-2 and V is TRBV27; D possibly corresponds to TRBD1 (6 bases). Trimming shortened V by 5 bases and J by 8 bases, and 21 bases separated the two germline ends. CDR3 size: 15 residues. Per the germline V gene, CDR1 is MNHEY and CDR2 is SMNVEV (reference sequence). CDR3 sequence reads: CASSPYKGGRGGYTF. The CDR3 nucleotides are TGTGCCAGCAGTCCTTATAAAGGGGGAAGAGGGGGCTACACCTTC.

CDR3 protein: CASSNGWATPAFF. The CDR3 nucleotides read TGTGCCAGCAGCAATGGATGGGCCACCCCAGCTTTCTTT. The chain combines TRBV7-9 with TRBJ1-1; D is ambiguous. Between the trimmed V and J ends, which lost 5 bases and 10 bases, there was a span of 17 bases. The CDR3 is 13 amino acids. The germline V gene encodes CDR1 SEHNR and CDR2 FQNEAQ (reference sequence).

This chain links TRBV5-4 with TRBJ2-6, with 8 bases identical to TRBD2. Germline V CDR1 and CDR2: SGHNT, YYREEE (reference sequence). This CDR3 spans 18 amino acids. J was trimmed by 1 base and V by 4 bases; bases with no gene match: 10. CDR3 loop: CASSLGGGGKSGANVLTF. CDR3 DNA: TGTGCCAGCAGCCTGGGTGGCGGGGGGAAGTCTGGGGCCAACGTCCTGACTTTC.

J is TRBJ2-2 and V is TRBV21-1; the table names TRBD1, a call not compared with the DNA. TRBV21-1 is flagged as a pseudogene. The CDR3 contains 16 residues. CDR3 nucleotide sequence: TGTGCCAGCAGGCCCTCCGGGACAGGTAACACCGGGGAGCTGTTTTTT. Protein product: CASRPSGTGNTGELFF.

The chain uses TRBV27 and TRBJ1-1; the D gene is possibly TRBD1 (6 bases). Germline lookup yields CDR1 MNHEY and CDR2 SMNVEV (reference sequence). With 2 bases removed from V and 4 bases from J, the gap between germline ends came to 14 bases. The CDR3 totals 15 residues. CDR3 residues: CASSLGGPGVTEAFF. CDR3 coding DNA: TGTGCCAGCAGTTTAGGGGGCCCGGGTGTCACTGAAGCTTTCTTT.

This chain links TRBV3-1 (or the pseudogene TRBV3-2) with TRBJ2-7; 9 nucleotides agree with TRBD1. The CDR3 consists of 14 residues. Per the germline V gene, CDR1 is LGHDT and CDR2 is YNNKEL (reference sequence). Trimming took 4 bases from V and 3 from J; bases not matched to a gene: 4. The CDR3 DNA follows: TGTGCCAGCAGCCGGACAGGGGAGAACTACGAGCAGTACTTC. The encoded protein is CASSRTGENYEQYF.

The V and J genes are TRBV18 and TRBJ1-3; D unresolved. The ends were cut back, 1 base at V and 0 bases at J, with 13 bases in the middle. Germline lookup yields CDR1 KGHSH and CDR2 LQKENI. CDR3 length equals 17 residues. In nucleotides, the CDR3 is TGTGCCAGCTCACCACTCTTAGCGACAAACTCTGGAAACACCATATATTTT. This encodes CASSPLLATNSGNTIYF. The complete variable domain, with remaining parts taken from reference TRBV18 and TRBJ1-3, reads NAGVMQNPRHLVRRRGQEARLRCSPMKGHSHVYWYRQLPEEGLKFMVYLQKENIIDESGMPKERFSAEFPKEGPSILRIQQVVRGDSAAYFCASSPLLATNSGNTIYFGEGSWLTVV.

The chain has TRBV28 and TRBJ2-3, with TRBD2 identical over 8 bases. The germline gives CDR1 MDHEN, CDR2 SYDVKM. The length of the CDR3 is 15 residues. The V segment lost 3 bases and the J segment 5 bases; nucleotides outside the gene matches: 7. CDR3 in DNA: TGTGCCAGCAGTTTTCAGCGGGGGTGGTTAGATACGCAGTATTTT. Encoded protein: CASSFQRGWLDTQYF. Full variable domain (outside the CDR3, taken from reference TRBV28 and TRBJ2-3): DVKVTQSSRYLVKRTGEKVFLECVQDMDHENMFWYRQDPGLGLRLIYFSYDVKMKEKGDIPEGYSVSREKKERFSLILESASTNQTSMYLCASSFQRGWLDTQYFGPGTRLTVL.